Following are 27 T cell receptor beta chains from one sample sequenced in a study of Graves' ophthalmopathy and Graves' hyperthyroidism (dated 2018 in TCRdb). Data came from an Illumina HiSeq 2000. For repertoire sequencing, the TCR beta CDR3 regions were amplified from RNA transcripts. HTBI primers and the Qiagen OneStep RT-PCR kit were used in a first-round RT-PCR, which was followed by a second-round multiplex PCR, size selection and purification. TCRdb reanalyzed the raw reads on its own, using fastp at Q25 for trimming and MiXCR for clone calling, and kept in-frame beta chains. For every CDR3 protein sequence, its rows merge into one entry that carries the most common genes and DNA. The sample profile shows hundreds of thousands of distinct CDR3 sequences; around a fifth of them were found once. The top ten clones comprise more than 2.5% of the sample. The sequenced sample consisted of peripheral blood. The receptors were gathered from a woman under 30 with stable Graves' hyperthyroidism. Donor details come from another sample of the same person, matched by shared clones.

This clonotype was seen ten or more times. As DNA, the CDR3 is TGTGCCAGCAGTTTTTCGGAAGATCAGCCCCAGCATTTT. This encodes CASSFSEDQPQHF. The rearrangement links TRBV12-3 or TRBV12-4 to TRBJ1-5; D gene unclear. The CDR3 totals 13 residues. V was trimmed by 3 bases and J by 5 bases, leaving 8 bases between them.

In this sample, this clonotype turned up many times. The V and J genes are TRBV20-1 and TRBJ2-7; 10 nucleotides align to TRBD2. Unmatched junction bases numbered 5, after V lost 2 bases and J lost 7 bases. From germline, CDR1 is DFQATT and CDR2 SNEGSKA (reference sequence). The CDR3 has 13 amino acids. CDR3 in amino acids: CSARLAGVREQYF. The CDR3 region has the DNA TGCAGTGCTAGACTAGCGGGAGTGAGGGAGCAGTACTTC.

This clonotype was seen ten or more times. V and J are TRBV7-8 and TRBJ2-7, with 11 bases that match TRBD1. The CDR3 loop spans 14 amino acids. Germline V lookup: CDR1 SGHVS, CDR2 FQNEAQ. The trim removed 10 bases at V and 3 bases at J, leaving 8 bases unmatched. The CDR3 loop is CATRSGTGGYEQYF. The DNA for the CDR3 is TGTGCCACCCGGTCAGGGACAGGGGGCTACGAGCAGTACTTC. The complete variable domain, with remaining parts taken from reference TRBV7-8 and TRBJ2-7, reads GAGVSQSPRYKVAKRGQDVALRCDPISGHVSLFWYQQALGQGPEFLTYFQNEAQLDKSGLPSDRFFAERPEGSVSTLKIQRTQQEDSAVYLCATRSGTGGYEQYFGPGTRLTVT.

The chain links TRBV15 to TRBJ1-1, with unresolved D. V lost 0 bases and J 1 base, leaving 18 bases between the germline ends. This CDR3 has 18 amino acids. Looked up from germline, CDR1 is LNHNV and CDR2 is YYDKDF (reference sequence). The CDR3 protein is CATSRDMGGGAGNTEAFF. CDR3 bases: TGTGCCACCAGCAGAGATATGGGAGGAGGCGCGGGGAACACTGAAGCTTTCTTT.

This CDR3 reads CSAQAEGSYEQYF. The CDR3, as DNA: TGCAGTGCTCAGGCTGAGGGCTCCTACGAGCAGTACTTC. The V and J genes are TRBV20-1 and TRBJ2-7, with D possibly TRBD2 on 5 matching bases. Deletions cut 5 bases from V and 0 bases from J, with 11 bases between. This CDR3 spans 13 amino acids. The germline gives CDR1 DFQATT, CDR2 SNEGSKA (reference sequence).

This clonotype was seen repeatedly, ten times or more. The chain recombines TRBV12-3 or TRBV12-4 with TRBJ2-2; unclear D gene. The CDR3 covers 15 residues. V lost 5 bases and J 0 bases, leaving 10 bases between the germline ends. In nucleotides, the CDR3 is TGTGCCAGCAGTAGAAGCGCAGCGAACACCGGGGAGCTGTTTTTT. Residues: CASSRSAANTGELFF.

This clonotype came up many times. The gene calls are TRBV28 and TRBJ2-2, with TRBD1 matching over 7 bases. The CDR3 covers 15 residues. V lost 7 bases, J lost 0 bases, and 5 bases stayed unmatched. Germline V CDR1 and CDR2: MDHEN, SYDVKM. The CDR3 region is CASTPTGTNTGELFF. Here the CDR3 DNA reads TGTGCCAGCACCCCGACAGGGACGAACACCGGGGAGCTGTTTTTT.

This clonotype was seen repeatedly, ten times or more. The chain couples TRBV7-9 to TRBJ2-7; no reliable D call. The germline CDR1 and CDR2 sequences are SEHNR and FQNEAQ (reference sequence). The CDR3 is 12 residues long. V was trimmed by 2 bases and J by 12 bases, leaving 14 bases between them. Written as DNA, the CDR3 is TGTGCCAGCAGCTTAAGTAGAGACATGCCGTACTTC. Amino acids: CASSLSRDMPYF. Full variable domain (missing parts from reference TRBV7-9 and TRBJ2-7): DTGVSQNPRHKITKRGQNVTFRCDPISEHNRLYWYRQTLGQGPEFLTYFQNEAQLEKSRLLSDRFSAERPKGSFSTLEIQRTEQGDSAMYLCASSLSRDMPYFGPGTRLTVT.

This clonotype has a count of ten or more. DNA for the CDR3: TGTGCCAGCAGTGAAATGGGGGGCGGTCAGCCCCAGCATTTT. Translation gives CASSEMGGGQPQHF. The chain couples TRBV2 to TRBJ1-5; perhaps TRBD1 as D (6 bases). This CDR3 spans 14 amino acids. Trimming took off 2 bases at V and 6 bases at J, with 11 bases between the two ends. The germline CDR1 and CDR2 sequences are SNHLY and FYNNEI.

This clonotype has ten or more counts. The rearrangement links TRBV12-3 or TRBV12-4 to TRBJ2-5, with 14 nucleotides matching TRBD2. This CDR3 spans 16 amino acids. V lost 1 base and J lost 5; bases outside the gene matches: 3. CDR3 coding DNA: TGTGCCAGCAGTTTAGTGGGGACTAGCGGGAGTGAGACCCAGTACTTC. Its protein product is CASSLVGTSGSETQYF.

This clonotype was observed many times. One junction end disagrees with the germline gene, perhaps due to a read error. The chain carries TRBV27 and TRBJ1-1; D gene unclear. CDR1 and CDR2 from the germline V gene are MNHEY and SMNVEV (reference sequence). This CDR3 spans 15 amino acids. The CDR3 nucleotides read TGTGCCAGCAGCTTATCGACGCGTAGAGGGACTGAAGCTTTCTTT. Encoded protein: CASSLSTRRGTEAFF.

This clonotype was seen repeatedly, ten times or more. J is TRBJ1-1 and V is TRBV2, with TRBD1 as a possible D gene (6 bases). The CDR3 totals 12 residues. Trimming shortened V by 1 base and J by 10 bases, and 10 bases separated the two germline ends. From germline, CDR1 is SNHLY and CDR2 FYNNEI. The CDR3 region is CASSEDGGRAFF. The CDR3 coding sequence is TGTGCCAGCAGTGAAGACGGGGGGCGAGCTTTCTTT.

This clonotype has a count of ten or more. The CDR3 region is CASSGPDGTGEQYF. For the CDR3, the DNA is TGTGCCAGCAGCGGGCCGGACGGGACGGGGGAGCAGTACTTC. The chain carries TRBV9 and TRBJ2-7; possibly TRBD1 or TRBD2 for D (5 bases each). This CDR3 has 14 amino acids. In germline, CDR1 is SGDLS, CDR2 YYNGEE. V gave up 3 bases and J gave up 7 bases, with 17 bases separating them.

This clonotype has a count of ten or more. The chain joins TRBV6-4 to TRBJ1-2; D might be TRBD1 (5 bases). CDR1 and CDR2 (germline): MRHNA, SNTAGT. The V end lost 5 bases, the J end lost 6 bases, and 28 bases lay between the germline ends. The CDR3 totals 18 residues. As DNA, the CDR3 is TGTGCCAGCAGTATCCCTTTCATCTTGACAGAATTAAGGAATGGCTACACCTTC. The encoded protein is CASSIPFILTELRNGYTF.

This clonotype was recorded at least ten times. V and J are TRBV11-2 and TRBJ2-7; tentatively, D is TRBD1 or TRBD2 (5 bases each). The CDR3 sequence is 17 residues long. V dropped 4 bases and J dropped 3 bases, with 22 bases sitting between them. CDR1 SGHAT and CDR2 FQNNGV come from the germline V gene. For the CDR3, the DNA is TGTGCCAGCAGCTCACATCTAATGCAGGGAGCAGTCTACGAGCAGTACTTC. Translation: CASSSHLMQGAVYEQYF.

This clonotype was recorded many times. The chain combines TRBV4-1 with TRBJ1-1; 7 nucleotides line up with TRBD1. Germline values: CDR1 MGHRA, CDR2 YSYEKL. This CDR3 spans 16 amino acids. V lost 0 bases and J lost 3; bases outside the gene matches: 7. The CDR3 region has the DNA TGCGCCAGCAGCCAAGATCGGCCCAGGGGGTACACTGAAGCTTTCTTT. This encodes CASSQDRPRGYTEAFF.

This clonotype was picked up many times. A read error is possible here, since a much larger clone lies one base away. The V and J genes are TRBV6-1 and TRBJ2-7; D perhaps matches TRBD2 (6 bases). The CDR3 extends over 14 amino acids. Germline lookup yields CDR1 MNHNS and CDR2 SASEGT. Trimming took 4 bases from V and 7 from J, leaving 17 bases between them. The CDR3 is CASSGGILTGEQYF. For the CDR3, the DNA is TGTGCCAGCAGTGGCGGGATATTGACGGGTGAGCAGTACTTC.

As concerns this clonotype: A read error may be the cause here, since a much bigger clone is one base away. This chain links TRBV7-3 with TRBJ2-5, with a tentative D call TRBD2 (6 bases). From germline, CDR1 is SGHTA and CDR2 FQGTGA. The length of the CDR3 is 13 residues. DNA of the CDR3: TGTGTCAGCAGCTTCCGGGAGCAAGAGACCCAGTACTTC. This codes for CVSSFREQETQYF.

This chain uses TRBV30 with TRBJ1-2; tentative D call: TRBD1 (5 bases). The CDR3 has 13 residues. V was trimmed by 1 base and J by 4 bases, leaving 10 bases between them. In germline, CDR1 is GTSNPN, CDR2 SVGIG (reference sequence). CDR3 coding DNA: TGTGCCTGGAGTGGACGGACAAGCTATGGCTACACCTTC. It is translated as CAWSGRTSYGYTF.

The table lists this clonotype with many counts. This chain connects TRBV5-6 to TRBJ2-7; the D gene could be TRBD1 or TRBD2 (6 bases each). Per germline, CDR1 SGHDT and CDR2 YYEEEE. Trimming took 2 bases from V and 0 from J, leaving 18 bases between them. The CDR3 loop spans 17 amino acids. The DNA for the CDR3 is TGTGCCAGCAGCTTCTGGGGGGCTCCGGAGGTCTCCTACGAGCAGTACTTC. Amino acids: CASSFWGAPEVSYEQYF.

This clonotype was detected ten times or more. The chain links TRBV3-1 to TRBJ2-7; 7 bases match TRBD1. CDR1 is LGHDT, CDR2 YNNKEL, per germline (reference sequence). This CDR3 contains 15 residues. V trimming: 5 bases; J trimming: 0 bases; junction bases outside the gene matches: 7. In DNA, the CDR3 is TGTGCCAGCAGCTCAAACCGGGACAGCTCCTACGAGCAGTACTTC. Amino acids: CASSSNRDSSYEQYF.

This clonotype showed up just a few times. In DNA form, the CDR3 reads TGTGCCAGCAGCTATCTAATGAGTCGAACTGAAGCTTTCTTT. As protein: CASSYLMSRTEAFF. This chain connects TRBV28 to TRBJ1-1; D unresolved. The ends were cut back, 6 bases at V and 5 bases at J, with 16 bases in the middle. Germline V gives CDR1 MDHEN, CDR2 SYDVKM. CDR3 size: 14 residues.

This chain uses TRBV6-1 with TRBJ2-7, with D perhaps assigned TRBD1 or TRBD2 (5 bases each). From germline, CDR1 is MNHNS and CDR2 SASEGT. The CDR3 spans 13 residues. V lost 3 bases, J lost 3 bases, and 9 bases lay in between. CDR3 sequence reads: CASSDDGGYEQYF. CDR3 nucleotide sequence: TGTGCCAGCAGTGATGATGGGGGCTACGAGCAGTACTTC.

The V and J genes are TRBV7-2 and TRBJ1-2; 11 positions agree with TRBD1. The CDR3 length is 14 residues. CDR1 and CDR2 from the germline V gene are SGHTA and FQGNSA. The V gene end was trimmed by 8 bases and the J gene end by 7 bases; junction bases not matched to a gene: 9. Written as DNA, the CDR3 is TGTGCCAGCCTACGGGACAGGGGGGCTCGTGGCTACACCTTC. Translation: CASLRDRGARGYTF. Together with reference TRBV7-2 and TRBJ1-2, the CDR3 gives the full variable domain: GAGVSQSPSNKVTEKGKDVELRCDPISGHTALYWYRQSLGQGLEFLIYFQGNSAPDKSGLPSDRFSAERTGGSVSTLTIQRTQQEDSAVYLCASLRDRGARGYTFGSGTRLTVV.

This clonotype was seen a few times. This chain joins TRBV4-1 and TRBJ2-1; 12 bases fit TRBD1. Germline CDR1 reads MGHRA; CDR2 reads YSYEKL. Trimming took 1 base from V and 4 from J; bases not matched to a gene: 5. The CDR3 is 17 amino acids. The DNA of the CDR3 is TGCGCCAGCAGCCAAGCGGTGGGACAGGGGGCTTACAATGAGCAGTTCTTC. This sequence encodes CASSQAVGQGAYNEQFF.

This clonotype was recorded a few times. This chain joins TRBV20-1 and TRBJ1-1; the D is unclear. CDR1 is DFQATT, CDR2 SNEGSKA, per germline (reference sequence). Trimming cost V 5 bases and J 1 base, with 8 bases left between them. The CDR3 has 12 residues. The CDR3 protein is CSARGRNTEAFF. The DNA for the CDR3 is TGCAGTGCTCGGGGTAGGAACACTGAAGCTTTCTTT.

This clonotype was observed many times. V and J are TRBV7-8 and TRBJ2-5; no clear D. Trimming cost V 1 base and J 1 base, with 7 bases left between them. Germline V gene sequence: CDR1 SGHVS, CDR2 FQNEAQ. The CDR3 contains 14 residues. The CDR3 region is CASSLGLRQETQYF. The CDR3 DNA sequence: TGTGCCAGCAGCTTAGGACTCCGCCAAGAGACCCAGTACTTC.